This T cell receptor (beta chain) was found in a study of T cell changes during pregnancy in multiple sclerosis (dated by TCRdb to between 2018 and 2020). Regarding the study in general: In women with multiple sclerosis, the researchers looked at how the T cell repertoire shifted as pregnancy progressed.

The method was the immunoSEQ multiplex PCR assay. This is the immuneACCESS table as TCRdb keeps it, with only in-frame sequences that have V and J called. A part of the clones is gone; compared with another copy, unresolved V genes explain less than half, and the rest is unexplained. Counted in this sample were tens of thousands of clones; 90% to 95% of them appeared once. Over 1% of the sample is in the top ten clones. Turning to this clone: No antigen is known for it. Base qualities are not at hand, and no much larger clone is one base apart.

The sequencing used peripheral blood, collected in the third trimester of pregnancy. The receptor's source is a female donor with multiple sclerosis, enrolled in a pregnancy study.

The CDR3 protein: CASSPGQGADQPQHF. The DNA sequence follows: TGTGCCAGCTCACCGGGACAGGGGGCGGATCAGCCCCAGCATTTT. The chain is encoded by TRBV18 joined to TRBJ1-5; TRBD1 agrees with 12 junctional bases. CDR1 KGHSH and CDR2 LQKENI were looked up in the germline V gene. From V the trimming removes 3 bases and from J it removes 5 bases, while the gene matches leave 2 bases of the junction unaccounted for. The CDR3 measures 15 amino acids from cysteine to phenylalanine. Kept here is only the CDR3 DNA, which spans 45 bases and is read in frame from base 1.